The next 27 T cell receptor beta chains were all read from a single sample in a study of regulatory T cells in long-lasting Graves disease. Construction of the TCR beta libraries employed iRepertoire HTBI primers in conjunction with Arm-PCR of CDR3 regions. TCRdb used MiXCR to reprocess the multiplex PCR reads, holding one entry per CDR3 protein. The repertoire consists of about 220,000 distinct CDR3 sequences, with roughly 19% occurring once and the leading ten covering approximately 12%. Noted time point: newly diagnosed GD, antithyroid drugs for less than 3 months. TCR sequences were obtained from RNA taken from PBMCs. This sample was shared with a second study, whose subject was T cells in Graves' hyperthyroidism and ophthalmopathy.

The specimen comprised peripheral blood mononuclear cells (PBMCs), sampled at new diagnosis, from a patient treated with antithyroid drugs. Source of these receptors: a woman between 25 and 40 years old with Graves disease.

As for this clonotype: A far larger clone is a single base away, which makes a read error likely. The CDR3 nucleotides read TGTGCCAGCAGTGAAGGGCCAGCCTTGAGCACTGAAGCTTTCTTT. Its translation: CASSEGPALSTEAFF. The V call is TRBV5-1, the J call TRBJ1-1; no firm D call. The CDR3 is 15 residues long. Germline V gene lookup returns CDR1 SGHRS and CDR2 YFSETQ.

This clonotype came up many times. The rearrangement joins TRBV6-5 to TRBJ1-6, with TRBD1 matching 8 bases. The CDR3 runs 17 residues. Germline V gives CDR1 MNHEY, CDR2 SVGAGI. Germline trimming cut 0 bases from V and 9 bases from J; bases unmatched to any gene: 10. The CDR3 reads CASSYSGGGTGGSPLHF. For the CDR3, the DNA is TGTGCCAGCAGTTACTCGGGAGGCGGGACAGGCGGTTCACCCCTCCACTTT.

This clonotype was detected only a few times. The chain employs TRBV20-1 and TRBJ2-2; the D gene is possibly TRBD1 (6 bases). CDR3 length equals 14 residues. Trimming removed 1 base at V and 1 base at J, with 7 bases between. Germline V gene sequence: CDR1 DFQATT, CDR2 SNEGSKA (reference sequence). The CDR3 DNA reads TGCAGTGCTAGAGTGGGACAGAACACCGGGGAGCTGTTTTTT. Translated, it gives CSARVGQNTGELFF.

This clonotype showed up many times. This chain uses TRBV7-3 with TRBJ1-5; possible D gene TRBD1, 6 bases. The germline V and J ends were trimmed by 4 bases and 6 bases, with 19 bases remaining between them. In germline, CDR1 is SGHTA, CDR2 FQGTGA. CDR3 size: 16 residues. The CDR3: CASSSNRQVRGQPQHF. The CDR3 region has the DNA TGTGCCAGCAGCTCAAACCGACAGGTTAGGGGTCAGCCCCAGCATTTT.

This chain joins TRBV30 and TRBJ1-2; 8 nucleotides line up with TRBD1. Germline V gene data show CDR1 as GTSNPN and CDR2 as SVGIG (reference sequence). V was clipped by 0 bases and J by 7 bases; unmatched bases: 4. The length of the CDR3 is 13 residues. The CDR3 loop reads CAWSVQGGSGYTF. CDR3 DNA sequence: TGTGCCTGGAGTGTACAGGGGGGGAGTGGCTACACCTTC.

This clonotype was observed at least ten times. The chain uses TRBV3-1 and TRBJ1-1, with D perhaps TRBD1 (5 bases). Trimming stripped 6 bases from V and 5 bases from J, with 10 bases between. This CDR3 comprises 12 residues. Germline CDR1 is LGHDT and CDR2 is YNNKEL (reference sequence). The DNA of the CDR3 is TGTGCCAGCAGTTTTAGACAGACTGAAGCTTTCTTT. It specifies CASSFRQTEAFF.

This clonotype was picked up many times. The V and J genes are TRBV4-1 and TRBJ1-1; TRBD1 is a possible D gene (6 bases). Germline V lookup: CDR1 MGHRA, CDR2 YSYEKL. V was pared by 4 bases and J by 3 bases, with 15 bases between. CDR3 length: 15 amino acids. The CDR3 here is CASSPPGEKHTEAFF. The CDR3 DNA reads TGCGCCAGCAGCCCCCCAGGGGAAAAGCACACTGAAGCTTTCTTT.

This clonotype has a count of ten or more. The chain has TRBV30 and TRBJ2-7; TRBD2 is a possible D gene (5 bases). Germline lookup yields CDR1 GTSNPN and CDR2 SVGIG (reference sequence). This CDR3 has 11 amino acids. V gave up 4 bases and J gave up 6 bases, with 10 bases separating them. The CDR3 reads CAWNLSGEQYF. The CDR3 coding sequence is TGTGCCTGGAACCTGAGCGGCGAGCAGTACTTC.

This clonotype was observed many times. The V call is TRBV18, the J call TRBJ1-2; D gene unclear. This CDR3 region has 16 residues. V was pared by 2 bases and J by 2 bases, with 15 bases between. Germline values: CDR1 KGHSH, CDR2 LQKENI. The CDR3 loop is CASSPSFGRQNYGYTF. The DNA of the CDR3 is TGTGCCAGCTCACCATCTTTCGGCAGGCAGAACTATGGCTACACCTTC.

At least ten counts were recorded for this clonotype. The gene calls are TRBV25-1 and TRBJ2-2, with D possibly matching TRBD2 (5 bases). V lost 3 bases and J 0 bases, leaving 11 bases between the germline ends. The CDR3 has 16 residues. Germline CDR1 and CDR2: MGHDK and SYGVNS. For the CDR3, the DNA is TGTGCCAGCAGTGATCCGGGATTCGCGAACACCGGGGAGCTGTTTTTT. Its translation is CASSDPGFANTGELFF.

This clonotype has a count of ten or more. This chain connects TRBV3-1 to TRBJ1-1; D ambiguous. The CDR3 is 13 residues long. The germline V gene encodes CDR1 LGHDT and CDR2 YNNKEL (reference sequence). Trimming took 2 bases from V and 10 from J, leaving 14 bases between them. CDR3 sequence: CASSQSLGVLAFF. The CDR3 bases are TGTGCCAGCAGCCAATCCCTTGGGGTGTTAGCTTTCTTT.

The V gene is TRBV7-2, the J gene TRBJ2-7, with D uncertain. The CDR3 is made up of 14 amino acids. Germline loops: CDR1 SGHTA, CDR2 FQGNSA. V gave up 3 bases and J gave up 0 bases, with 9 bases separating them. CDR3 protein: CASSLGPHSYEQYF. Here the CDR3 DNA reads TGTGCCAGCAGCTTGGGCCCCCACTCCTACGAGCAGTACTTC.

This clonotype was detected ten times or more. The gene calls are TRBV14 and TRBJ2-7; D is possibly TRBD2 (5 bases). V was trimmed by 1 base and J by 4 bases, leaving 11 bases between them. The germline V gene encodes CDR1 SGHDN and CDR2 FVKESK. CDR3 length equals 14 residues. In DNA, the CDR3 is TGTGCCAGCAGCCAAGGGACTCGGCAGTACGAGCAGTACTTC. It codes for CASSQGTRQYEQYF.

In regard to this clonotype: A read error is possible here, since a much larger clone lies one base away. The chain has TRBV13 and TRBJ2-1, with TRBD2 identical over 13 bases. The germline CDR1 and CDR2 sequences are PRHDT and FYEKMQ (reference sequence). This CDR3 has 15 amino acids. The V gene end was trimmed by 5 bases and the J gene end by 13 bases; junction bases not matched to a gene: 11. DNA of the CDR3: TGTGCCAGCAGCCAAGGACTAGCGGGAGTTGTTGACCAGTTCTTC. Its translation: CASSQGLAGVVDQFF.

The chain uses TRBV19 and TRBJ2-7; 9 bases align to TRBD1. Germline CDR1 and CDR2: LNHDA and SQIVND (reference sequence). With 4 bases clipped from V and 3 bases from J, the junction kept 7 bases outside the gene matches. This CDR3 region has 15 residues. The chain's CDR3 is CASSTSGQGFYEQYF. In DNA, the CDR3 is TGTGCCAGTAGTACCTCGGGACAGGGATTCTACGAGCAGTACTTC.

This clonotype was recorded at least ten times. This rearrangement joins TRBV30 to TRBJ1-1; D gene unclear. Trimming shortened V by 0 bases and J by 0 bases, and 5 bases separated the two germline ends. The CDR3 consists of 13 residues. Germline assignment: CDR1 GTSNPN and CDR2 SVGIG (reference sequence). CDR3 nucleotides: TGTGCCTGGAGTGTTTGGATGAACACTGAAGCTTTCTTT. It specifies CAWSVWMNTEAFF.

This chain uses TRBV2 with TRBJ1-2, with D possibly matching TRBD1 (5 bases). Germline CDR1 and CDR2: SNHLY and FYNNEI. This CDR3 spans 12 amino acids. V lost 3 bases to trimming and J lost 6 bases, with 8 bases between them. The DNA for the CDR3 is TGTGCCAGCAGTGAGGGAGGGGATGGCTACACCTTC. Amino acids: CASSEGGDGYTF.

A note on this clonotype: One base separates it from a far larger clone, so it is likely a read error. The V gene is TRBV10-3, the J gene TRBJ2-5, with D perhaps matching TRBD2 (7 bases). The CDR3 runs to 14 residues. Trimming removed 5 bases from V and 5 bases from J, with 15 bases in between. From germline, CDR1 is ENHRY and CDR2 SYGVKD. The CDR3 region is CAISRGAGEETQYF. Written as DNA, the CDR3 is TGTGCCATCAGTCGGGGGGCCGGAGAGGAGACCCAGTACTTC.

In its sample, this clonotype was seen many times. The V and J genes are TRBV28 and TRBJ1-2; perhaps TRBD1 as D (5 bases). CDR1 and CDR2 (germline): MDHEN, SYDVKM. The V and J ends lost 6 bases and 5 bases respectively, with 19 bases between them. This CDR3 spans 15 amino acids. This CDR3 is CASSRASGREYGYTF. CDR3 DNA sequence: TGTGCCAGCAGCCGCGCAAGCGGCAGGGAATATGGCTACACCTTC.

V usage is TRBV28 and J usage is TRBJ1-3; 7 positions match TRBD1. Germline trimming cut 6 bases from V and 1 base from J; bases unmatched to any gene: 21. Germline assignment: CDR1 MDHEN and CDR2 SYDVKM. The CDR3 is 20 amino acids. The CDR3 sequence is CASSRKRQGRTKLSGNTIYF. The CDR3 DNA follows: TGTGCCAGCAGCCGGAAGAGACAGGGTAGGACTAAGCTTTCTGGAAACACCATATATTTT.

The CDR3 sequence: CASSLYPGLDTQYF. The CDR3, as DNA: TGTGCCAGCAGTTTATATCCGGGACTAGATACGCAGTATTTT. V is TRBV12-3 or TRBV12-4 and J is TRBJ2-3, with D possibly matching TRBD2 (6 bases). Trimming cost V 2 bases and J 5 bases, with 11 bases left between them. This CDR3 comprises 14 residues.

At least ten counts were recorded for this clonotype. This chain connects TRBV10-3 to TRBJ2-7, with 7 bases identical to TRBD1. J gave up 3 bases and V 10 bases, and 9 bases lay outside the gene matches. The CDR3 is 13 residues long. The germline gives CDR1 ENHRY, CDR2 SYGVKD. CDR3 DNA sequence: TGTGCCACTTGGGACAGAGCCTACTACGAGCAGTACTTC. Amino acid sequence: CATWDRAYYEQYF.

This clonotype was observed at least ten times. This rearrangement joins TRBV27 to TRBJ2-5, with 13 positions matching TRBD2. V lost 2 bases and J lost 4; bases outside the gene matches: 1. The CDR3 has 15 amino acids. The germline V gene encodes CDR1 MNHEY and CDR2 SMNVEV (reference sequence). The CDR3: CASSLTSGGGETQYF. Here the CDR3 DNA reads TGTGCCAGCAGTTTAACTAGCGGGGGGGGAGAGACCCAGTACTTC.

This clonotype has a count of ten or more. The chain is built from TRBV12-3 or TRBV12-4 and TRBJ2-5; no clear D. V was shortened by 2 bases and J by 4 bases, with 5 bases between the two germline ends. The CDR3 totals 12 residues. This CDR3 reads CASSLNGETQYF. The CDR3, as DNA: TGTGCCAGCAGTTTAAACGGAGAGACCCAGTACTTC.

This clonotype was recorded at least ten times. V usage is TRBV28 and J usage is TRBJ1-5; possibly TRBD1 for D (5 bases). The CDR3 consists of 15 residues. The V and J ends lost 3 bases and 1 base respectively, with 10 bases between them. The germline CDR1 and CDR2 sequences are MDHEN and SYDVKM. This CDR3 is CASSFPGGSNQPQHF. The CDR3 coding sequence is TGTGCCAGCAGTTTCCCTGGGGGGAGCAATCAGCCCCAGCATTTT.

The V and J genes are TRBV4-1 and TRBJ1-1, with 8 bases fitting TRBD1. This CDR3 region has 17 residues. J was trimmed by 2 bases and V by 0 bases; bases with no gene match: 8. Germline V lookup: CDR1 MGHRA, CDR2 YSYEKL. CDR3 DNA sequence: TGCGCCAGCAGCCAAGATGGTCAGGGGGCCGGAAACACTGAAGCTTTCTTT. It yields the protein CASSQDGQGAGNTEAFF.

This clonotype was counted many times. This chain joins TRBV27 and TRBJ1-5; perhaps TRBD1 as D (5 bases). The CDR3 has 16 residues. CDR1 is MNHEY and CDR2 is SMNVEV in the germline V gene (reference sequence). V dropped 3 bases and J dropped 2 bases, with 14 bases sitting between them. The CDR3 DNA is TGTGCCAGCAGTTTGAGTCAGGGTAGGCGCAATCAGCCCCAGCATTTT. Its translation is CASSLSQGRRNQPQHF.